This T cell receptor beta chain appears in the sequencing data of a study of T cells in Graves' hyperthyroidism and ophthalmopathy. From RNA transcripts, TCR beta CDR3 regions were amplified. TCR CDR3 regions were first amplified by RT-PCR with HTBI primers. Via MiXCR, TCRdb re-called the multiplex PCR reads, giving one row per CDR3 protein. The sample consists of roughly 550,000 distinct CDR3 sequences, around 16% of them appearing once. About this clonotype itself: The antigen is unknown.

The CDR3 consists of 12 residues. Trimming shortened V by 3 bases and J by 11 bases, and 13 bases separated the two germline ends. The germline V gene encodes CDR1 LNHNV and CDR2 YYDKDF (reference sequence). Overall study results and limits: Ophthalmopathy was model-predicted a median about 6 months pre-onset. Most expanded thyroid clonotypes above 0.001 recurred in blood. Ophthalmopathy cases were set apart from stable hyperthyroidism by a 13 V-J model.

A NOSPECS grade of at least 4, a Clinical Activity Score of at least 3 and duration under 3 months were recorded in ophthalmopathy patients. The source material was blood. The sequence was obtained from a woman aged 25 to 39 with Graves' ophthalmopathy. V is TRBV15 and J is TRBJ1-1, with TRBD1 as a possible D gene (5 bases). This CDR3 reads CATSRDGGKAFF. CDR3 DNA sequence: TGTGCCACCAGCAGGGATGGGGGGAAGGCTTTCTTT.